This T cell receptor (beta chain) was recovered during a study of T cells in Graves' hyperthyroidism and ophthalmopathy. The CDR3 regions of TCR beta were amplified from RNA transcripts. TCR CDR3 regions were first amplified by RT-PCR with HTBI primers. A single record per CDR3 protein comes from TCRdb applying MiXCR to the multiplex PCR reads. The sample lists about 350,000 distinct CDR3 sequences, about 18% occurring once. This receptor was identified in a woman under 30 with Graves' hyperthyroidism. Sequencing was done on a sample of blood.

The CDR3 DNA reads TGTGCCAGTAGTTCCCCAAGACAGGATAGCAATCAGCCCCAGCATTTT. It is translated as CASSSPRQDSNQPQHF. The V call is TRBV19, the J call TRBJ1-5, with D possibly TRBD1 on 6 matching bases. The CDR3 totals 16 residues. The germline gives CDR1 LNHDA, CDR2 SQIVND (reference sequence). V lost 5 bases and J lost 0, with 14 bases in between.